These 3 T cell receptor beta chains originate from one sample sequenced in a study of tumor and adjacent non-tumor tissue in lung cancer. This sample's RNA came from whole unsorted tissue. More than 3 cm separated this lung sample from the edge of the tumor. Three rounds of nested PCR, following a modified ARM-PCR protocol, produced the TCRbeta library. TCRdb processed the multiplex PCR reads anew with MiXCR; each CDR3 protein has one entry. The sample gives about 86,000 distinct CDR3 sequences, more than 75% of which show up once; roughly a fifth is in the top ten. The material sequenced was distant non-tumor lung tissue. Every receptor here comes from a woman aged 50 to 60 with non-small cell lung cancer.

This clonotype has only a few counts. A much bigger clone sits one base away, suggesting this may be a read error. This chain uses TRBV5-1 with TRBJ2-3, with D tentatively TRBD2 (5 bases). V lost 2 bases and J 2 bases, leaving 12 bases between the germline ends. This CDR3 contains 15 residues. From germline, CDR1 is SGHRS and CDR2 YFSETQ. In DNA form, the CDR3 reads TGCGCCAGCAGCTTTAGCGCTACTAACACAGATACGCAGTATTTT. Its translation: CASSFSATNTDTQYF.

As concerns this clonotype: The conserved final phenylalanine or tryptophan is absent from the CDR3, which likely points to a read error. V is TRBV10-3 and J is TRBJ2-1, with TRBD2 matching over 9 bases. Germline-derived CDR1 and CDR2 are ENHRY and SYGVKD. J lost 13 bases, V lost 4 bases, and 8 bases had no gene match. The CDR3 contains 13 residues. CDR3 region: CAISGLAGSEQFS. Here the CDR3 DNA reads TGTGCCATCAGTGGCCTAGCGGGGAGTGAACAGTTCTCC.

In regard to this clonotype: A read error may account for a junction end that differs from germline. This chain links TRBV20-1 with TRBJ1-1; 10 nucleotides line up with TRBD1. The CDR3 sequence is 14 residues long. CDR1 DFQATT and CDR2 SNEGSKA come from the germline V gene (reference sequence). The CDR3 DNA follows: TGCAGTGGCCCGGGACAGGGGTCGAACATTAAAGCATTCTTT. This encodes CSGPGQGSNIKAFF.